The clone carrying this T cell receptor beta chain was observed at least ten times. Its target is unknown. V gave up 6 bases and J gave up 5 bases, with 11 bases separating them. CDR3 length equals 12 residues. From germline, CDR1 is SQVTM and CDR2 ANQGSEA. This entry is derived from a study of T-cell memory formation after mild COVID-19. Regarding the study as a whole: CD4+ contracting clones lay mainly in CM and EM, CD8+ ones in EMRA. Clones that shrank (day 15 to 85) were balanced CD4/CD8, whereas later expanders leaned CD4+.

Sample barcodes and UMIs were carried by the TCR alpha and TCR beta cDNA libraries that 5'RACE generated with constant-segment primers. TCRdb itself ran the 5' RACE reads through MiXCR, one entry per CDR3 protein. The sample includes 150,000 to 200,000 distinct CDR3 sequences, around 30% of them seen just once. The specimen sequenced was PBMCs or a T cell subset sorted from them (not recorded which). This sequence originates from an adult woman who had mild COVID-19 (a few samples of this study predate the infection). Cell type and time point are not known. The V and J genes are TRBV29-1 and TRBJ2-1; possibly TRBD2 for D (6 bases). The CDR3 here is CSVGRGHNEQFF. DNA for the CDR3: TGCAGCGTCGGGCGGGGTCACAATGAGCAGTTCTTC.